This note documents a single TCR beta chain sequence. What it binds is unknown. Germline assignment: CDR1 SGHTA and CDR2 FQGNSA. This CDR3 comprises 16 residues. The V segment lost 6 bases and the J segment 6 bases; nucleotides outside the gene matches: 13. The sample belongs to a study of T cell repertoires in cytomegalovirus infection. TCRdb used MiXCR to reprocess the reads, holding one entry per CDR3 protein. The sample holds around 570,000 distinct CDR3 sequences, around 40% seen once. The sample here was cultured PBMCs, taken from culture after CMV antigen stimulation. This chain uses TRBV7-2 with TRBJ2-1, with 8 bases lining up with TRBD2. The TCR originated in a human donor in good health (CMV status not recorded). Some clones in this sample may be carry-over from other donors' samples. CDR3 amino acids: CASRLISGGPGNEQFF. As DNA, the CDR3 is TGTGCCAGCAGGTTGATATCGGGAGGGCCGGGCAATGAGCAGTTCTTC.